The entry below describes one TCR beta chain. Its antigen is unknown. Assay used: immunoSEQ multiplex PCR; TCRdb lists only in-frame clones, some missing. This repertoire shows about 1.1 million clones, about 80% found once; its top ten account for approximately 0.5%. Only Caucasian adults living in Nashville, Tennessee served as donors. Germline trimming cut 4 bases from V and 1 base from J; bases unmatched to any gene: 3. The CDR3 consists of 16 residues. Germline CDR1 is SGDLS and CDR2 is YYNGEE. The source of the sample is a study of shared clonotypes between healthy human individuals. General observations from the study: Sequencing depth was a factor that was expected to affect clonotype sharing among donors.

The specimen was memory CD4+ T cells from PBMCs. Subset defined: CD45RA-negative fraction. The source is a man between 18 and 29 years old in good health. Some clones in this sample may be carry-over from other donors' samples. V usage is TRBV9 and J usage is TRBJ2-2; TRBD2 agrees at 11 bases. In DNA form, the CDR3 reads TGTGCCAGCAGCTTGGGACTAGCGGTGAACACCGGGGAGCTGTTTTTT. Translating gives CASSLGLAVNTGELFF.